This T cell receptor (beta chain) was sequenced for a study of T cells in Graves' hyperthyroidism and ophthalmopathy. This CDR3 has 13 amino acids. Trimming took off 0 bases at V and 5 bases at J, with 10 bases between the two ends. Germline loops: CDR1 DFQATT, CDR2 SNEGSKA (reference sequence). Researchers took RNA transcripts and amplified the TCR beta CDR3 regions from them. The TCR CDR3 was amplified in a first-round RT-PCR using the HTBI primer set. TCRdb recomputed calls from the multiplex PCR reads with MiXCR, one row per CDR3 protein. The data show roughly 380,000 distinct CDR3 sequences, 11% to 15% seen once. Graves' hyperthyroidism qualified as stable when ophthalmopathy did not progress within 18 months. Orbital computed tomography, thyroid ultrasound, serum thyroxine and TRAb, and clinical symptoms together informed the diagnoses.

Sequencing input: blood. V and J are TRBV20-1 and TRBJ2-5, with D unclear. The receptor was derived from a woman in her sixties with Graves' hyperthyroidism. In DNA form, the CDR3 reads TGCAGTGCTAGAGATCTATCCCCGGAGACCCAGTACTTC. Translation: CSARDLSPETQYF.